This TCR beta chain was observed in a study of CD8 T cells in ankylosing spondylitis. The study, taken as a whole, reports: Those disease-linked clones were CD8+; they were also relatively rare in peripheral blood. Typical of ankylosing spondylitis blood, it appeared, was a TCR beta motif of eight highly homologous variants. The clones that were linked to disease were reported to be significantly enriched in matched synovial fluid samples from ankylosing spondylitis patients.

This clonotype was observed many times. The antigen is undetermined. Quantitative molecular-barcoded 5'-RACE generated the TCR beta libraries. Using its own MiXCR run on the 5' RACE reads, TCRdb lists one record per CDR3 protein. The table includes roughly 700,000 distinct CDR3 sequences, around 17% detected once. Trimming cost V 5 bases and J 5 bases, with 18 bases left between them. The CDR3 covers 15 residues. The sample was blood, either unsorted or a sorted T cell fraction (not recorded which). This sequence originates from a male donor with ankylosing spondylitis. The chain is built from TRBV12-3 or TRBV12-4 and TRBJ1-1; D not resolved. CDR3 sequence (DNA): TGTGCCAGCAGTCCCCCCGGAACCCGAAGGACTGAAGCTTTCTTT. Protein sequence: CASSPPGTRRTEAFF.